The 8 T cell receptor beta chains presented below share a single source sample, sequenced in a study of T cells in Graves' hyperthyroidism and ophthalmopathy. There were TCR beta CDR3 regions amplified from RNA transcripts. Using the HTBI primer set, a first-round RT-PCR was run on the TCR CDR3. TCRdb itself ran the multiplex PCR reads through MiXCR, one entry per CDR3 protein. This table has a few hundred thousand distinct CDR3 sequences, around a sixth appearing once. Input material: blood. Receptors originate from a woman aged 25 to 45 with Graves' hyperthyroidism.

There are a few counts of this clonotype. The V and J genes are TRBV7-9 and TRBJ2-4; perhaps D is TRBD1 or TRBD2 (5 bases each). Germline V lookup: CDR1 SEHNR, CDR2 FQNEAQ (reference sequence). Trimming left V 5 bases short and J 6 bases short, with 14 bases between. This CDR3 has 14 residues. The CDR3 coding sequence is TGTGCCAGCAGCCTAGGGACGGAGCCAAACATTCAGTACTTC. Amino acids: CASSLGTEPNIQYF. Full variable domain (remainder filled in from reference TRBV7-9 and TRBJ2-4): DTGVSQNPRHKITKRGQNVTFRCDPISEHNRLYWYRQTLGQGPEFLTYFQNEAQLEKSRLLSDRFSAERPKGSFSTLEIQRTEQGDSAMYLCASSLGTEPNIQYFGAGTRLSVL.

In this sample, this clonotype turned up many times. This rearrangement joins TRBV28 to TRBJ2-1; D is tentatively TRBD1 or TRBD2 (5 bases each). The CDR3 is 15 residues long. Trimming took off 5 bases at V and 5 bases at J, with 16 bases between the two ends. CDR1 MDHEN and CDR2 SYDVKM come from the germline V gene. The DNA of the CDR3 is TGTGCCAGCAGTACCGAGGGGCCGTTAAACAATGAGCAGTTCTTC. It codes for CASSTEGPLNNEQFF.

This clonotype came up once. For the CDR3, the DNA is TGTGCCAGCAGCCCAGGACAGGGAGGCCCCGAGGGCAATCAGCCCCAGCATTTT. Encoded protein: CASSPGQGGPEGNQPQHF. The chain is built from TRBV12-3 or TRBV12-4 and TRBJ1-5; 8 positions match TRBD1. The trim removed 6 bases at V and 2 bases at J, leaving 15 bases unmatched. This CDR3 comprises 18 residues.

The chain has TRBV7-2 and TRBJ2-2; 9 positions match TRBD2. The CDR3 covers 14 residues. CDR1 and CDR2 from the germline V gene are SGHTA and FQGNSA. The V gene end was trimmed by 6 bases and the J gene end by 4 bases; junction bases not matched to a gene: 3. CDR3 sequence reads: CASRPSGTTGELFF. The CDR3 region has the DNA TGTGCCAGCAGACCTAGCGGGACCACCGGGGAGCTGTTTTTT.

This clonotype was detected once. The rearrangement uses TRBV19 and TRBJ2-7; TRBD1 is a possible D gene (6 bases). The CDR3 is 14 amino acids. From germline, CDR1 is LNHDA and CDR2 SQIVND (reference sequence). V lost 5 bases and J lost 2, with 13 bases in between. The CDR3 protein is CASSFGGHTYEQYF. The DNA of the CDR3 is TGTGCCAGTAGTTTTGGGGGACACACCTACGAGCAGTACTTC.

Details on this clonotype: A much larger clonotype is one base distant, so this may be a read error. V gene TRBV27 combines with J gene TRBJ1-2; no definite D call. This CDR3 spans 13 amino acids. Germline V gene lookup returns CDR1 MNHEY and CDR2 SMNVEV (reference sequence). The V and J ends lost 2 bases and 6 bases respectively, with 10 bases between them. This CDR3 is CASSLPSRDGYTF. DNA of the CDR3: TGTGCCAGCAGTTTACCGAGCCGGGATGGCTACACCTTC.

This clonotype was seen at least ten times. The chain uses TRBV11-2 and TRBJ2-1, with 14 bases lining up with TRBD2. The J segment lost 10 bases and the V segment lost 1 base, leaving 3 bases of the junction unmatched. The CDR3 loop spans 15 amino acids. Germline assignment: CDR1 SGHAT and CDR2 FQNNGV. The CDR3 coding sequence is TGTGCCAGCAGCTTAGGAAGACTAGCGGGAGGGGAGCAGTTCTTC. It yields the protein CASSLGRLAGGEQFF.

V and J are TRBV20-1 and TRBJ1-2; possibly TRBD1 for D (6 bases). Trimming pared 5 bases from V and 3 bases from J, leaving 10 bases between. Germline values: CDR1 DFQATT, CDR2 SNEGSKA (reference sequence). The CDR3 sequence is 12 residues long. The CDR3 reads CSAPGDDYGYTF. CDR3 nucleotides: TGCAGTGCTCCAGGGGACGACTATGGCTACACCTTC.